This T cell receptor beta chain was retrieved from a study of identical twins. Study results and limitations: Cord blood beta clonotypes present at high abundance carried fewer insertions; no such pattern appeared in memory repertoires.

TCRdb itself ran the 5' RACE reads through MiXCR, one entry per CDR3 protein. The sample shows 240,000 or so distinct CDR3 sequences, about 13% of them seen only once. There are 18 residues in the CDR3. Germline CDR1 reads LGHNA; CDR2 reads YNFKEQ. The V end lost 3 bases, the J end lost 0 bases, and 15 bases lay between the germline ends. This clonotype has more than one count but fewer than ten. The antigen remains unidentified. These same records also appear under a second study, on yellow fever vaccine responses in identical twins.

The V gene is TRBV4-2, the J gene TRBJ2-6, with D perhaps matching TRBD2 (5 bases). Sequencing used memory (CD45RO+) T cells sorted from blood. The receptor was isolated from a woman aged 18-29 years in good health. CDR3 coding DNA: TGTGCCAGCAGCCAGGCCGAGGGATTCAGCTCTGGGGCCAACGTCCTGACTTTC. The encoded protein is CASSQAEGFSSGANVLTF.